The 8 T cell receptor beta chains reported below all come from one sample, sequenced in a study of response to subunit inactivated influenza vaccine. Each CDR3 protein is one row after TCRdb ran MiXCR on the RT-PCR reads. The profile shows around 580,000 distinct CDR3 sequences, approximately 10% of them singletons. The material sequenced was PBMCs from blood, taken on the day of vaccination. Receptors originate from a man between 45 and 60 years old who received an inactivated influenza vaccine.

This clonotype was found many times. V usage is TRBV4-3 and J usage is TRBJ2-3; 14 positions match TRBD2. Trimming cost V 4 bases and J 0 bases; bases outside gene matches: 15. Germline-derived CDR1 and CDR2 are LGHNA and YSLEER. The length of the CDR3 is 21 residues. In DNA form, the CDR3 reads TGCGCCAGCAGCCTTGCCTCCAGACTAGCGGGGGGGCCGACTAGCACAGATACGCAGTATTTT. It specifies CASSLASRLAGGPTSTDTQYF.

This clonotype was detected only a few times. The J gene is TRBJ1-5, the V gene TRBV7-8; 8 positions match TRBD1. The length of the CDR3 is 15 residues. V gave up 4 bases and J gave up 6 bases; unmatched junction bases: 8. Germline lookup yields CDR1 SGHVS and CDR2 FQNEAQ. The CDR3 bases are TGTGCCAGCAGCTCCAAGGACAGGGCGAGTCAGCCCCAGCATTTT. Translation gives CASSSKDRASQPQHF.

This clonotype was observed a few times. Germline and junction disagree at one end, which may indicate a read error. The chain links TRBV6-2 or TRBV6-3 to TRBJ2-1, with a weak D call TRBD1 (5 bases). The CDR3 loop spans 15 amino acids. Germline assignment: CDR1 MNHEY and CDR2 SVGEGT. The chain's CDR3 is CASSYRQIRDGIGSF. The CDR3 DNA sequence: TGTGCCAGCAGTTACAGGCAAATCAGGGATGGGATAGGATCCTTC.

In this sample, this clonotype turned up many times. This chain joins TRBV5-1 and TRBJ2-7, with TRBD2 as a possible D gene (6 bases). This CDR3 has 14 residues. Trimming took off 1 base at V and 4 bases at J, with 12 bases between the two ends. From germline, CDR1 is SGHRS and CDR2 YFSETQ. The CDR3 region is CASSLQGGTYEQYF. The CDR3 nucleotides read TGCGCCAGCAGCTTGCAGGGAGGAACTTACGAGCAGTACTTC.

The rearrangement joins TRBV6-4 to TRBJ2-7; D remains unclear. Germline CDR1 reads MRHNA; CDR2 reads SNTAGT. The V gene lost 7 bases and the J gene lost 0 bases, with 16 bases spanning the gap. The CDR3 has 15 residues. The CDR3 nucleotides read TGTGCCAGCAAGGGCGCGGTTCGGAGCTCCTACGAGCAGTACTTC. Translation: CASKGAVRSSYEQYF.

This rearrangement joins TRBV20-1 to TRBJ2-7, with 7 nucleotides matching TRBD2. CDR3 length equals 13 residues. Trimming removed 3 bases from V and 5 bases from J; junction bases left unmatched: 7. Germline CDR1 and CDR2: DFQATT and SNEGSKA (reference sequence). The CDR3 protein is CSASLPAGDEQYF. The CDR3 DNA reads as TGCAGTGCTAGCCTTCCGGCGGGGGACGAGCAGTACTTC.

V is TRBV25-1 and J is TRBJ2-7, with D possibly matching TRBD1 (5 bases). V was shortened by 2 bases and J by 0 bases, with 8 bases between the two germline ends. The CDR3 consists of 14 residues. The germline V gene encodes CDR1 MGHDK and CDR2 SYGVNS. CDR3 sequence: CASSEIGVSYEQYF. The CDR3 nucleotides are TGTGCCAGCAGTGAAATAGGGGTCTCCTACGAGCAGTACTTC.

This clonotype was observed a few times. This chain links TRBV4-2 with TRBJ2-7, with D uncertain. This CDR3 spans 16 amino acids. CDR1 is LGHNA and CDR2 is YNFKEQ in the germline V gene. V gave up 0 bases and J gave up 2 bases, with 14 bases separating them. The CDR3 loop is CASSQDKGAPTYEQYF. The CDR3 DNA follows: TGTGCCAGCAGCCAAGATAAAGGAGCTCCCACCTACGAGCAGTACTTC.